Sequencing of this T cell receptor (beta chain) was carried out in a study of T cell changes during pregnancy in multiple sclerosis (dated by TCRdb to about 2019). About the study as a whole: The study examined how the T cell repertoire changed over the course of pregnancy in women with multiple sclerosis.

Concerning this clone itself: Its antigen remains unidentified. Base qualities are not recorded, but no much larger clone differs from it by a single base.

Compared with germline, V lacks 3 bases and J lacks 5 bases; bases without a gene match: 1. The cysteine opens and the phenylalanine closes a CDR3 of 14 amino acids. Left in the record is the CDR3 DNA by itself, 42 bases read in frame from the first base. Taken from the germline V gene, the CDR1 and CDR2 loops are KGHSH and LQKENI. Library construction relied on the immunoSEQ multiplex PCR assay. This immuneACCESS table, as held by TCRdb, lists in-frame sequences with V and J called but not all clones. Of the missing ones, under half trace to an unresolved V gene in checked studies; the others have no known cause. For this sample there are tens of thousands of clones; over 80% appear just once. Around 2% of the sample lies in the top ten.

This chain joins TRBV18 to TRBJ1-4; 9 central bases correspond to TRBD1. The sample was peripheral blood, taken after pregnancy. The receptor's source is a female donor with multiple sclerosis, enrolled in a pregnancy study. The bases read TGTGCCAGCTCACCGACAGGGGGAAATGAAAAACTGTTTTTT. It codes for CASSPTGGNEKLFF.